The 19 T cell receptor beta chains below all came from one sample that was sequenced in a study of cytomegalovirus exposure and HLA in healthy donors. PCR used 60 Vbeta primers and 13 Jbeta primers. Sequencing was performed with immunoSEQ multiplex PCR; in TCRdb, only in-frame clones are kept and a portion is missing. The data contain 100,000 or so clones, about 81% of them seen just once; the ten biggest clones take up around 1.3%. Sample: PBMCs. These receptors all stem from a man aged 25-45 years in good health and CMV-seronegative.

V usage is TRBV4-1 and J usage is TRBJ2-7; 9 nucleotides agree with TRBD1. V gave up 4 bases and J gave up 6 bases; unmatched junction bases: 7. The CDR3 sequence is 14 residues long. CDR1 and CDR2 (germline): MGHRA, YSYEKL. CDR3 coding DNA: TGCGCCAGCAGCCCTCGGGACAGGGCGGGCGAGCAGTACTTC. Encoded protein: CASSPRDRAGEQYF.

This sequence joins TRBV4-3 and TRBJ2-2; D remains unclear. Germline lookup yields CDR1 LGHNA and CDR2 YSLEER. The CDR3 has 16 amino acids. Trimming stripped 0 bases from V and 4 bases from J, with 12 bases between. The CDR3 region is CASSQDLGRITGELFF. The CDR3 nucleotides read TGCGCCAGCAGCCAAGATTTGGGCAGAATCACCGGGGAGCTGTTTTTT.

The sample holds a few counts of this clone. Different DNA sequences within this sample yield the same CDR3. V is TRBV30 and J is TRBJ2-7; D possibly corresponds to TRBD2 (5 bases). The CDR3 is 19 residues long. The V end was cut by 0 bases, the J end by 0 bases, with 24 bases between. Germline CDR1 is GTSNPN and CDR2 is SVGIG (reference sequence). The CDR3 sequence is CAWSVHSGAPLPRSYEQYF. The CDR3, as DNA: TGTGCCTGGAGTGTACACAGCGGAGCCCCACTGCCTCGCTCCTACGAGCAGTACTTC. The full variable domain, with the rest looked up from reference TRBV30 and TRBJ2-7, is SQTIHQWPATLVQPVGSPLSLECTVEGTSNPNLYWYRQAAGRGLQLLFYSVGIGQISSEVPQNLSASRPQDRQFILSSKKLLLSDSGFYLCAWSVHSGAPLPRSYEQYFGPGTRLTVT.

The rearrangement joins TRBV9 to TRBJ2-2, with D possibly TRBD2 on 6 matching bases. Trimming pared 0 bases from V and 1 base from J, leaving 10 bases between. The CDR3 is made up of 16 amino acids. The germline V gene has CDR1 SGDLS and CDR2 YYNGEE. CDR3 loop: CASSVAVSGNTGELFF. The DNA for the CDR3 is TGTGCCAGCAGCGTAGCGGTTAGCGGGAACACCGGGGAGCTGTTTTTT. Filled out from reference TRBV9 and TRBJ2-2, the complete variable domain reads DSGVTQTPKHLITATGQRVTLRCSPRSGDLSVYWYQQSLDQGLQFLIQYYNGEERAKGNILERFSAQQFPDLHSELNLSSLELGDSALYFCASSVAVSGNTGELFFGEGSRLTVL.

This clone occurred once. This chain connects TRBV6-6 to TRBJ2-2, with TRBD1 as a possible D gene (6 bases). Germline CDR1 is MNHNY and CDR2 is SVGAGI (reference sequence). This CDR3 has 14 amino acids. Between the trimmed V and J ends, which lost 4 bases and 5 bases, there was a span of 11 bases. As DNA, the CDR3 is TGTGCCAGCAGTTTCAACAGGGAAACCGGGGAGCTGTTTTTT. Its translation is CASSFNRETGELFF.

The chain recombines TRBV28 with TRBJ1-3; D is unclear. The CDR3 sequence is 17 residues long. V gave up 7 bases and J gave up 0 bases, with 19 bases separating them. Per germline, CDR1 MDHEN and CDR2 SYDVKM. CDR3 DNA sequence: TGTGCCAGCACTATACCTGAGGGAGCACCCTCTGGAAACACCATATATTTT. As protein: CASTIPEGAPSGNTIYF. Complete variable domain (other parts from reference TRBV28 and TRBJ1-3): DVKVTQSSRYLVKRTGEKVFLECVQDMDHENMFWYRQDPGLGLRLIYFSYDVKMKEKGDIPEGYSVSREKKERFSLILESASTNQTSMYLCASTIPEGAPSGNTIYFGEGSWLTVV.

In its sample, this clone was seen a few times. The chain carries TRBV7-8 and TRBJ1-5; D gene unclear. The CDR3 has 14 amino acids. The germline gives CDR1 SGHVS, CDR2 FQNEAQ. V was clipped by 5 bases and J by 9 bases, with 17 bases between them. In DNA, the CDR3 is TGTGCCAGCAGCCAGAGTGGTACGGGGTCGCCCCAGCATTTT. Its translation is CASSQSGTGSPQHF.

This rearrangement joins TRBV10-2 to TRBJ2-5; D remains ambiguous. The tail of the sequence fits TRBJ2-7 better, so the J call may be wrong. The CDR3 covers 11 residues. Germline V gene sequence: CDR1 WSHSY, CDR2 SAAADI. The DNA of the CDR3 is TGCGCCAGCAGTGAAATTTACGAGCAGTACTTC. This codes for CASSEIYEQYF.

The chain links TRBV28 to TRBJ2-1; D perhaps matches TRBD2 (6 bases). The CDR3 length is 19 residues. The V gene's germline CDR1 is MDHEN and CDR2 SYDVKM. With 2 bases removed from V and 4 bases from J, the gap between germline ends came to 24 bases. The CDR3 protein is CASSLILASVTTGYNEQFF. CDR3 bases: TGTGCCAGCAGTTTAATTTTGGCTAGCGTCACGACGGGGTACAATGAGCAGTTCTTC.

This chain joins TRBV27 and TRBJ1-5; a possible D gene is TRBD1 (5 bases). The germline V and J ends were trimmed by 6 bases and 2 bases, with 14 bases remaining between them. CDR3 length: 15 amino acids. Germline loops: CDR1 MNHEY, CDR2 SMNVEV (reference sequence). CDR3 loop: CASSPPQGRNQPQHF. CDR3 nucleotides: TGTGCCAGCAGCCCCCCTCAGGGTCGCAATCAGCCCCAGCATTTT.

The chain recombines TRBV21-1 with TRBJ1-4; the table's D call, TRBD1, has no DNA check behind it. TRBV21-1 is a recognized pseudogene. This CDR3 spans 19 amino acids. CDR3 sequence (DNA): TGTGCCAGCAGCAAAGTTCCAGGGGGCGCGTGGGAGATATGGGAAAAACTGTTTTTT. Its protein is CASSKVPGGAWEIWEKLFF.

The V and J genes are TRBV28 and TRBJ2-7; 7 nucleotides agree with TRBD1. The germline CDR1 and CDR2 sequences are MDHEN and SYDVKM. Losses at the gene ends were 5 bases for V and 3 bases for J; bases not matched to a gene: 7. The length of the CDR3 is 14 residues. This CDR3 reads CASSLRDSFYEQYF. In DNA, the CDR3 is TGTGCCAGCAGTCTTCGGGACAGCTTCTACGAGCAGTACTTC.

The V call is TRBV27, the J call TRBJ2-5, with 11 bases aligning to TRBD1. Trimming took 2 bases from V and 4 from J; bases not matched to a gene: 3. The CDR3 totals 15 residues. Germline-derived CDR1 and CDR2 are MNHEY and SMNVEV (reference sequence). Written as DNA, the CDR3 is TGTGCCAGCAGTTTACAGGACAGGGGGCGAGAGACCCAGTACTTC. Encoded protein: CASSLQDRGRETQYF.

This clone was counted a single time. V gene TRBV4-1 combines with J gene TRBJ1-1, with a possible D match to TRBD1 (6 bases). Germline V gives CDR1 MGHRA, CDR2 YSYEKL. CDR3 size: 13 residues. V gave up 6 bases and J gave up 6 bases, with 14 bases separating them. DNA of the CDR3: TGCGCCAGCAGTTCATCAGGGGTTTCTGAAGCTTTCTTT. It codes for CASSSSGVSEAFF.

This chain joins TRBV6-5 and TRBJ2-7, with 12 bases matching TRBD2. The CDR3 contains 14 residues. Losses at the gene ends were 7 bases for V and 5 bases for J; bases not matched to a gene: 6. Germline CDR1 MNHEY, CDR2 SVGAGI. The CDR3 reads CASTSSGGADEQYF. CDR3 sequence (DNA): TGTGCCAGCACTTCTAGCGGGGGGGCTGACGAGCAGTACTTC.

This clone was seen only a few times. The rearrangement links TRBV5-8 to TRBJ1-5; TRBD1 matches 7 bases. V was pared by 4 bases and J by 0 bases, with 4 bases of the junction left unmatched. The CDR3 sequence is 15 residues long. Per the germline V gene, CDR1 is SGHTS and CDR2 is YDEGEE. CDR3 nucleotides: TGTGCCAGCAGCCTGGGGGACAGTAGCAATCAGCCCCAGCATTTT. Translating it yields CASSLGDSSNQPQHF.

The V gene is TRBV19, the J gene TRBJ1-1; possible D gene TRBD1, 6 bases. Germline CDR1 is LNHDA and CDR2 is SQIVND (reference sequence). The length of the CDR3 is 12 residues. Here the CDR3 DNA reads TGTGCATGTCAGGGGCGGCTCACTGAAGCTTTCTTT. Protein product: CACQGRLTEAFF.

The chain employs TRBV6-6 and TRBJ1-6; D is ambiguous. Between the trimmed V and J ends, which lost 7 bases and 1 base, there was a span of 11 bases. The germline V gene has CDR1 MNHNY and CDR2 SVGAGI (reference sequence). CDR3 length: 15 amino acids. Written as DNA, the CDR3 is TGTGCCAGCACTACACGGAGATCCTATAATTCACCCCTCCACTTT. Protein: CASTTRRSYNSPLHF.

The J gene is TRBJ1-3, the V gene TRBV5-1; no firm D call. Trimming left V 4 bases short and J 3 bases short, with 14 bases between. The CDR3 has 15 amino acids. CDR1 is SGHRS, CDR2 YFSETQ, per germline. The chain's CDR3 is CASSVQAGNGNTIYF. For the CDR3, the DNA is TGCGCCAGCAGCGTGCAGGCGGGAAATGGAAACACCATATATTTT. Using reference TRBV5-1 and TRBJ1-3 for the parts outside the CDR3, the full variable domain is KAGVTQTPRYLIKTRGQQVTLSCSPISGHRSVSWYQQTPGQGLQFLFEYFSETQRNKGNFPGRFSGRQFSNSRSEMNVSTLELGDSALYLCASSVQAGNGNTIYFGEGSWLTVV.